Presented here are 24 T cell receptor beta chains from one specimen sequenced in a study of T cell repertoires in cytomegalovirus infection. No antigen has been identified for these receptors. TCRdb called the reads again in MiXCR, with one record for every CDR3 protein. The table includes some 480,000 distinct CDR3 sequences, around a third detected once. The sample consisted of cultured PBMCs, taken from culture after CMV antigen stimulation. The receptors shown here come from a human donor in good health (CMV status not recorded). Some clones in this sample may be carry-over from other donors' samples.

This chain links TRBV20-1 with TRBJ2-3; 7 nucleotides align to TRBD2. Trimming at V came to 0 bases and at J to 4 bases, leaving 7 bases not matched to a gene. Looked up from germline, CDR1 is DFQATT and CDR2 is SNEGSKA (reference sequence). The CDR3 extends over 15 amino acids. The CDR3: CSARDGGSGSDTQYF. The CDR3, as DNA: TGCAGTGCTAGAGATGGCGGGAGTGGGTCAGATACGCAGTATTTT.

This chain links TRBV28 with TRBJ2-2; TRBD2 agrees at 9 bases. Germline V lookup: CDR1 MDHEN, CDR2 SYDVKM. The CDR3 loop spans 15 amino acids. V dropped 5 bases and J dropped 1; count of bases not matched to a gene: 2. CDR3 DNA: TGTGCCAGCAGTGCGGGGGGGTTGAACACCGGGGAGCTGTTTTTT. It encodes CASSAGGLNTGELFF.

This clonotype was found many times. The chain couples TRBV28 to TRBJ2-2; D unclear. There are 13 residues in the CDR3. The V gene lost 5 bases and the J gene lost 2 bases, with 6 bases spanning the gap. The V gene's germline CDR1 is MDHEN and CDR2 SYDVKM. The DNA of the CDR3 is TGTGCCAGCAGTGGCGGTAACACCGGGGAGCTGTTTTTT. It specifies CASSGGNTGELFF.

The chain employs TRBV28 and TRBJ2-4; 10 bases fit TRBD1. The length of the CDR3 is 17 residues. The germline CDR1 and CDR2 sequences are MDHEN and SYDVKM. The junction had 15 bases not matched to a gene; V was cut back by 11 bases and J by 2 bases. CDR3 region: CAAIPGQGPGTKNIQYF. The CDR3, as DNA: TGTGCCGCAATCCCGGGACAGGGGCCAGGGACCAAAAACATTCAGTACTTC.

V is TRBV20-1 and J is TRBJ2-7; D might be TRBD1 (6 bases). In germline, CDR1 is DFQATT, CDR2 SNEGSKA (reference sequence). The V gene lost 3 bases and the J gene lost 1 base, with 10 bases spanning the gap. This CDR3 has 13 residues. CDR3 amino acids: CSASRGGSYEQYF. In nucleotides, the CDR3 is TGCAGTGCTAGCAGGGGCGGTTCCTACGAGCAGTACTTC.

This clonotype was seen only a few times. The chain carries TRBV6-6 and TRBJ2-5, with 13 bases aligning to TRBD2. CDR1 is MNHNY and CDR2 is SVGAGI in the germline V gene (reference sequence). V dropped 6 bases and J dropped 5; count of bases not matched to a gene: 18. The CDR3 length is 19 residues. CDR3 loop: CASSHIRTSGRTGGETQYF. The CDR3 DNA follows: TGTGCCAGCAGCCACATCAGGACTAGCGGGAGAACCGGGGGGGAGACCCAGTACTTC.

This clonotype was counted between two and nine times. The chain has TRBV24-1 and TRBJ1-2; 7 nucleotides line up with TRBD1. CDR1 and CDR2 from the germline V gene are KGHDR and SFDVKD. There are 14 residues in the CDR3. Trimming cost V 7 bases and J 2 bases; bases outside gene matches: 6. In DNA, the CDR3 is TGTGCCACCAGCGGACAGGAGCCCAACTATGGCTACACCTTC. It codes for CATSGQEPNYGYTF.

The chain is built from TRBV19 and TRBJ2-2; 9 bases fit TRBD2. V gave up 3 bases and J gave up 6 bases; unmatched junction bases: 8. The germline V gene encodes CDR1 LNHDA and CDR2 SQIVND (reference sequence). This CDR3 is built from 16 residues. Written as DNA, the CDR3 is TGTGCCAGTAGTATGATAGCGGGAGATGTTGCCGGGGAGCTGTTTTTT. This codes for CASSMIAGDVAGELFF.

This clonotype was detected once. The chain has TRBV19 and TRBJ2-6, with a possible D match to TRBD1 (5 bases). The CDR3 is made up of 17 amino acids. Trimming took off 2 bases at V and 1 base at J, with 12 bases between the two ends. Looked up from germline, CDR1 is LNHDA and CDR2 is SQIVND (reference sequence). The CDR3: CASSISLRQSGANVLTF. In DNA, the CDR3 is TGTGCCAGTAGTATATCGCTGCGACAGTCTGGGGCCAACGTCCTGACTTTC.

This sequence joins TRBV6-2 or TRBV6-3 and TRBJ2-7, with 7 bases matching TRBD1. This CDR3 spans 14 amino acids. V shed 6 bases, J shed 0 bases, and the junction held 5 bases outside the gene matches. Looked up from germline, CDR1 is MNHEY and CDR2 is SVGEGT. CDR3 protein: CASRDRSGSYEQYF. CDR3 DNA sequence: TGTGCCAGCAGGGACAGGTCGGGCTCCTACGAGCAGTACTTC.

The CDR3 DNA sequence: TGTGCCAGCAGTCCCCACGGCCTAGAGCAGTACTTC. Translated, it gives CASSPHGLEQYF. V and J are TRBV12-3 or TRBV12-4 and TRBJ2-7; D ambiguous. This CDR3 has 12 amino acids. Trimming cost V 5 bases and J 7 bases, with 12 bases left between them.

This clonotype showed up just once. The CDR3 reads CASSLWATDEAFF. CDR3 coding DNA: TGTGCCAGCAGTTTATGGGCAACAGATGAAGCTTTCTTT. The chain carries TRBV27 and TRBJ1-1; D unclear. The V gene lost 1 base and the J gene lost 7 bases, with 10 bases spanning the gap. Germline CDR1 is MNHEY and CDR2 is SMNVEV (reference sequence). This CDR3 has 13 amino acids.

This clonotype was seen a few times. This sequence joins TRBV4-2 and TRBJ2-1; no firm D call. Between the trimmed V and J ends, which lost 1 base and 0 bases, there was a span of 7 bases. This CDR3 has 15 residues. Per the germline V gene, CDR1 is LGHNA and CDR2 is YNFKEQ. CDR3 in DNA: TGTGCCAGCAGCCAAGCGGTCTCCTCCTACAATGAGCAGTTCTTC. Residues: CASSQAVSSYNEQFF.

This clonotype was found a few times. The chain uses TRBV15 and TRBJ2-7; D is unclear. The V end lost 0 bases, the J end lost 3 bases, and 6 bases lay between the germline ends. In germline, CDR1 is LNHNV, CDR2 YYDKDF (reference sequence). The CDR3 spans 13 residues. The CDR3, as DNA: TGTGCCACCAGCAGAGAGACCCGCTACGAGCAGTACTTC. Its protein is CATSRETRYEQYF.

V is TRBV19 and J is TRBJ2-3; perhaps TRBD2 as D (6 bases). V was cut by 7 bases and J by 1 base, with 15 bases left in between. CDR1 is LNHDA, CDR2 SQIVND, per germline (reference sequence). The CDR3 has 15 amino acids. Here the CDR3 DNA reads TGTGCCAGTATCGACGGGGGTAGCGGCACAGATACGCAGTATTTT. It specifies CASIDGGSGTDTQYF.

The CDR3 DNA is TGTGCCAGCAGCACTGCTCGAGCTGAAAACACCGGGGAGCTGTTTTTT. It translates to CASSTARAENTGELFF. The chain is built from TRBV7-3 and TRBJ2-2; D is unresolved. This CDR3 is 16 amino acids long. The V gene's germline CDR1 is SGHTA and CDR2 FQGTGA. The germline V and J ends were trimmed by 5 bases and 2 bases, with 15 bases remaining between them.

The chain carries TRBV7-2 and TRBJ2-1; 9 positions agree with TRBD1. J gave up 0 bases and V 6 bases, and 6 bases lay outside the gene matches. The CDR3 is made up of 16 amino acids. Germline loops: CDR1 SGHTA, CDR2 FQGNSA. The CDR3 bases are TGTGCCAGCAGTAGGGACAGGGCTAGCTCCTACAATGAGCAGTTCTTC. Its protein product is CASSRDRASSYNEQFF. The entire variable domain, with the rest obtained from reference TRBV7-2 and TRBJ2-1, is as follows: GAGVSQSPSNKVTEKGKDVELRCDPISGHTALYWYRQSLGQGLEFLIYFQGNSAPDKSGLPSDRFSAERTGGSVSTLTIQRTQQEDSAVYLCASSRDRASSYNEQFFGPGTRLTVL.

V and J are TRBV29-1 and TRBJ2-2; TRBD2 matches at 7 bases. Germline V gene lookup returns CDR1 SQVTM and CDR2 ANQGSEA. V lost 4 bases, J lost 6 bases, and 14 bases stayed unmatched. This CDR3 region has 16 residues. CDR3 in amino acids: CSVVSSGGEGPGELFF. The CDR3 DNA is TGCAGCGTTGTGTCTAGCGGAGGGGAGGGCCCCGGGGAGCTGTTTTTT.

Only a few counts were recorded for this clonotype. CDR3 region: CAWNSYSYEQYF. Written as DNA, the CDR3 is TGTGCCTGGAACAGCTATTCCTACGAGCAGTACTTC. V and J are TRBV30 and TRBJ2-7, with D unclear. Germline V CDR1 and CDR2: GTSNPN, SVGIG (reference sequence). There are 12 residues in the CDR3. V was cut by 4 bases and J by 1 base, with 8 bases left in between. The full variable domain, rest sourced from reference TRBV30 and TRBJ2-7, is SQTIHQWPATLVQPVGSPLSLECTVEGTSNPNLYWYRQAAGRGLQLLFYSVGIGQISSEVPQNLSASRPQDRQFILSSKKLLLSDSGFYLCAWNSYSYEQYFGPGTRLTVT.

The CDR3 DNA is TGCGCCAGCAGCCAACCGTGGGACCTCTATGGGAATGAGCAGTTCTTC. This sequence encodes CASSQPWDLYGNEQFF. The chain uses TRBV4-1 and TRBJ2-1; D is tentatively TRBD1 or TRBD2 (5 bases each). This CDR3 is 16 amino acids long. Germline V CDR1 and CDR2: MGHRA, YSYEKL. V lost 2 bases and J 7 bases, leaving 18 bases between the germline ends.

CDR3 nucleotides: TGTGCCAGCAGGGTTCGAGAGCAGTTCTTC. Residues: CASRVREQFF. The V and J genes are TRBV2 and TRBJ2-1; D gene unclear. V was clipped by 6 bases and J by 10 bases, with 7 bases between them. Germline CDR1 is SNHLY and CDR2 is FYNNEI. The CDR3 loop spans 10 amino acids.

V usage is TRBV12-3 or TRBV12-4 and J usage is TRBJ2-1; possibly TRBD2 for D (6 bases). The V gene lost 3 bases and the J gene lost 8 bases, with 20 bases spanning the gap. CDR3 size: 16 residues. Here the CDR3 reads CASSLETIQRVDEQFF. For the CDR3, the DNA is TGTGCCAGCAGTTTGGAGACTATTCAGCGGGTGGATGAGCAGTTCTTC.

This clonotype has more than one count but fewer than ten. The chain has TRBV5-1 and TRBJ2-1; the match to TRBD2 covers 9 bases. V was pared by 2 bases and J by 0 bases, with 6 bases of the junction left unmatched. This CDR3 has 17 residues. CDR1 is SGHRS and CDR2 is YFSETQ in the germline V gene. CDR3 loop: CASSLFRTSDSYNEQFF. CDR3 nucleotide sequence: TGCGCCAGCAGCTTATTTAGGACTAGCGACTCCTACAATGAGCAGTTCTTC.

V gene TRBV20-1 combines with J gene TRBJ2-5, with TRBD2 identical over 11 bases. Germline V gene lookup returns CDR1 DFQATT and CDR2 SNEGSKA (reference sequence). Germline trimming cut 3 bases from V and 5 bases from J; bases unmatched to any gene: 8. This CDR3 is 15 amino acids long. The CDR3 reads CSASPLAGGGETQYF. The CDR3 DNA reads TGCAGTGCTAGCCCTCTAGCGGGAGGTGGGGAGACCCAGTACTTC.